A selection of T cell receptor beta chains follows, all from one sample in a study of blood T cell repertoires in COVID-19. Measured with immunoSEQ multiplex PCR; TCRdb has only the in-frame clones, and not every one. The sample yields some 50,000 clones, approximately 84% seen once. The sample was peripheral blood. These TCRs come from a man in his fifties or sixties with active COVID-19. The CDR3 runs from the conserved cysteine through the conserved F or W. A D gene is named only where the DNA matches it firmly. Where a row states a size, it is once, few, many or the class of an expanded clone; other rows omit it.

v_call	d_call	clone_size	j_call	cdr3_nt	cdr3_aa
TRBV5-5	TRBD1	-	TRBJ2-1	TGTGCCAGCATCGGACAGGGGACGAACAATGAGCAGTTCTTC	CASIGQGTNNEQFF
TRBV3-1/TRBV3-2	TRBD1	-	TRBJ2-1	TGTGCCAGCAGCCCTACTCGGGACAGGGGCTATGAGCAGTTCTTC	CASSPTRDRGYEQFF
TRBV3-1/TRBV3-2	TRBD2	-	TRBJ2-5	TGTGCCAGCAGCCGGGGACTAGCGGGGGAGCAAGAGACCCAGTACTTC	CASSRGLAGEQETQYF
TRBV5-6	TRBD1	-	TRBJ1-2	TGTGCCAGCAGCAAACAGGGGGCGGGAGGCTACACCTTC	CASSKQGAGGYTF
TRBV7-2	-	-	TRBJ1-2	TGTGCCAGCAGGCCTGGGGACACTAACTATGGCTACACCTTC	CASRPGDTNYGYTF
TRBV7-2	-	-	TRBJ2-1	TGTGCCAGCAGCCCGTCAGTCGATTTCGAGCAGTTCTTC	CASSPSVDFEQFF
TRBV11-2	TRBD1	-	TRBJ1-1	TGTGCCAGCAGCTTGGGGACAGGGTCCTTAACTTTCTTT	CASSLGTGSLTFF
TRBV6-5	-	-	TRBJ2-7	TGTGCCAGCAGCCCCACCGGACTCTCCCCCTACGAGCAGTACTTC	CASSPTGLSPYEQYF
TRBV28	-	-	TRBJ1-2	TGTGCCAGCAGTAATCCTCCCGGGCAGTTCCTAGAGGGAGGCTACACCTTC	CASSNPPGQFLEGGYTF
TRBV6-5	TRBD1	-	TRBJ2-7	TGTGCCAGCAGTTACGGACAGGGGGCCTACGAGCAGTACTTC	CASSYGQGAYEQYF
TRBV27	-	-	TRBJ2-1	TGTGCCAGCAGTTCTATGTACAATGAGCAGTTCTTC	CASSSMYNEQFF
TRBV3-1/TRBV3-2	TRBD2	-	TRBJ2-1	TGTGCCAGCGGACTAGCGTACCATGAGCAGTTCTTC	CASGLAYHEQFF
TRBV6-5	TRBD2	-	TRBJ2-7	TGTGCCAGCAGTCTTCGGGGGGACGAGCAGTACTTC	CASSLRGDEQYF
TRBV7-9	-	-	TRBJ2-7	TGTGCCAGCAGCCAGGCCTCGGACGAGCAGTACTTC	CASSQASDEQYF
TRBV6-6	TRBD1	-	TRBJ2-2	TGTGCCAGCAAGACAGGGGAGAACACCGGGGAGCTGTTTTTT	CASKTGENTGELFF
TRBV10-3	-	-	TRBJ1-5	TGTGCCATCACCCGGGACGACGGAGGGCGTCAGCCCCAGCATTTT	CAITRDDGGRQPQHF
TRBV25-1	TRBD1	-	TRBJ1-1	TGTGCCAGCAGTGGGACAGGGGGCCGGACTGAAGCTTTCTTT	CASSGTGGRTEAFF
TRBV7-6	-	-	TRBJ1-2	TGTGCCAGCAGCTTGGGAGACACCTCTAACTATGGCTACACCTTC	CASSLGDTSNYGYTF
TRBV13	-	-	TRBJ2-7	TGTGCCAGCAGTTCAGGCGGGACCGAGCAGTACTTC	CASSSGGTEQYF
TRBV24-1	-	-	TRBJ1-1	TGTGCCACCAGATCTACAGGGAGGGACACTGAAGCTTTCTTT	CATRSTGRDTEAFF
TRBV7-9	-	-	TRBJ2-7	TGTGCCAGCAGCTTAGGAAGGACGGGATCCTACGAGCAGTACTTC	CASSLGRTGSYEQYF
TRBV6-5	-	medium-sized	TRBJ1-3	TGTGCCAGCAGTCAACGGGGGTTGCCTGGAAACACCATATATTTT	CASSQRGLPGNTIYF
TRBV7-2	-	-	TRBJ1-6	TGTGCCAGCAGCTTACAGGGAAATTCACCCCTCCACTTT	CASSLQGNSPLHF
TRBV5-6	-	-	TRBJ2-3	TGTGCCAGCAGCCTAAGTCACCGTGGAGGTGAAGATACGCAGTATTTT	CASSLSHRGGEDTQYF
TRBV7-6	-	-	TRBJ2-3	TGTGCCAGCAGCCAGATGGCAACCACAGATACGCAGTATTTT	CASSQMATTDTQYF